The 27 T cell receptor beta chains reported below all come from one sample, sequenced in a study of blood T cell repertoires in COVID-19. Clones were sequenced by immunoSEQ multiplex PCR, and TCRdb holds only the in-frame ones, with some missing. The table has about 78,000 clones, more than 60% seen once. The sample consisted of peripheral blood. The receptors here all came from a human donor in a cohort sampled during active COVID-19.

V usage is TRBV10-2 and J usage is TRBJ1-5; D remains ambiguous. Deletions cut 0 bases from V and 5 bases from J, with 8 bases between. CDR1 WSHSY and CDR2 SAAADI come from the germline V gene. The CDR3 totals 14 residues. The CDR3 reads CASSESSRDQPQHF. The CDR3 DNA is TGCGCCAGCAGTGAGTCTAGCCGCGATCAGCCCCAGCATTTT.

This sequence joins TRBV5-4 and TRBJ1-2; weak D call: TRBD1 (6 bases). Germline V gene sequence: CDR1 SGHNT, CDR2 YYREEE (reference sequence). The CDR3 spans 13 residues. Trimming stripped 2 bases from V and 4 bases from J, with 9 bases between. CDR3 nucleotide sequence: TGTGCCAGCAGCTTCGACAGGACCTATGGCTACACCTTC. This gives the protein CASSFDRTYGYTF.

This clone has a single count. The chain couples TRBV9 to TRBJ2-2; TRBD2 agrees at 7 bases. Germline V CDR1 and CDR2: SGDLS, YYNGEE. V was pared by 0 bases and J by 4 bases, with 9 bases of the junction left unmatched. The CDR3 covers 17 residues. CDR3 nucleotides: TGTGCCAGCAGCGTAGCTACTCAACTAGCGCCCACCGGGGAGCTGTTTTTT. This sequence encodes CASSVATQLAPTGELFF.

This chain connects TRBV7-2 to TRBJ1-2; no clear D gene. The CDR3 has 14 amino acids. CDR1 SGHTA and CDR2 FQGNSA come from the germline V gene. V lost 0 bases and J 7 bases, leaving 12 bases between the germline ends. The CDR3: CASSLAYLSSGYTF. CDR3 coding DNA: TGTGCCAGCAGCTTAGCTTACTTGTCGTCTGGCTACACCTTC. Based on the CDR3 plus reference TRBV7-2 and TRBJ1-2, the full variable domain is GAGVSQSPSNKVTEKGKDVELRCDPISGHTALYWYRQSLGQGLEFLIYFQGNSAPDKSGLPSDRFSAERTGGSVSTLTIQRTQQEDSAVYLCASSLAYLSSGYTFGSGTRLTVV.

The chain recombines TRBV7-9 with TRBJ2-7; TRBD2 aligns across 7 bases. Germline V gene sequence: CDR1 SEHNR, CDR2 FQNEAQ (reference sequence). This CDR3 has 15 residues. The V and J ends lost 6 bases and 0 bases, in that order; junction bases with no gene match: 8. CDR3 nucleotides: TGTGCCAGCAGTCGGGGGAGGGGCGGCTCCTACGAGCAGTACTTC. Translation gives CASSRGRGGSYEQYF.

This clone appeared a single time. V and J are TRBV2 and TRBJ1-5; a weak D match, TRBD1 (5 bases). This CDR3 contains 15 residues. Trimming shortened V by 6 bases and J by 4 bases, and 16 bases separated the two germline ends. Germline assignment: CDR1 SNHLY and CDR2 FYNNEI. The CDR3 sequence: CASRTSSAGNQPQHF. The DNA of the CDR3 is TGTGCCAGCAGAACGAGCAGCGCAGGGAATCAGCCCCAGCATTTT.

This clone occurred once. The chain uses TRBV11-2 and TRBJ1-2; maybe TRBD1 (6 bases). The ends were cut back, 5 bases at V and 7 bases at J, with 17 bases in the middle. The CDR3 has 14 amino acids. Germline CDR1 SGHAT, CDR2 FQNNGV. The CDR3, as DNA: TGTGCCAGCAGCGGAGGGGGGGGCGAGTCTGGCTACACCTTC. It specifies CASSGGGGESGYTF.

This clone was detected a few times. The CDR3 reads CASSGLNTQYF. The CDR3 DNA sequence: TGTGCCAGCAGCGGGTTGAATACGCAGTATTTT. This sequence joins TRBV27 and TRBJ2-3; D is ambiguous. CDR3 length equals 11 residues. The germline V gene has CDR1 MNHEY and CDR2 SMNVEV (reference sequence). Trimming cost V 6 bases and J 7 bases, with 8 bases left between them.

This clone was picked up a small number of times. The J gene is TRBJ2-5, the V gene TRBV7-2, with TRBD1 identical over 8 bases. The CDR3 runs to 15 residues. Germline loops: CDR1 SGHTA, CDR2 FQGNSA. V lost 4 bases, J lost 4 bases, and 8 bases stayed unmatched. In DNA, the CDR3 is TGTGCCAGCAGCTCGAGGACAGGGTCTAGAGAGACCCAGTACTTC. Protein: CASSSRTGSRETQYF.

Of note for this clone: Other DNA variants within this sample encode the same CDR3. The gene calls are TRBV18 and TRBJ2-5; 12 nucleotides match TRBD1. CDR1 is KGHSH, CDR2 LQKENI, per germline. After removal of 3 bases from V and 5 bases from J, the junction contained 7 bases not matched to a gene. The CDR3 has 16 amino acids. CDR3 in amino acids: CASSPLGTGGEETQYF. The CDR3 DNA is TGTGCCAGCTCACCCCTGGGGACAGGGGGCGAGGAGACCCAGTACTTC.

CDR3 loop: CASSALGAGWGDTEAFF. DNA for the CDR3: TGTGCCAGCAGCGCCCTGGGGGCAGGGTGGGGCGACACTGAAGCTTTCTTT. The rearrangement links TRBV2 to TRBJ1-1; TRBD1 is a possible D gene (6 bases). Trimming removed 6 bases at V and 3 bases at J, with 23 bases between. There are 17 residues in the CDR3. CDR1 and CDR2 (germline): SNHLY, FYNNEI.

The chain couples TRBV7-2 to TRBJ2-7; 14 positions match TRBD2. The CDR3 contains 17 residues. With 2 bases clipped from V and 6 bases from J, the junction kept 9 bases outside the gene matches. Germline V gene lookup returns CDR1 SGHTA and CDR2 FQGNSA. The CDR3 sequence: CASSLNAGLAGGGEQYF. DNA of the CDR3: TGTGCCAGCAGCTTAAATGCCGGACTAGCGGGGGGTGGCGAGCAGTACTTC.

The V gene is TRBV19, the J gene TRBJ2-5; the match to TRBD1 covers 10 bases. Losses at the gene ends were 5 bases for V and 5 bases for J; bases not matched to a gene: 5. The V gene's germline CDR1 is LNHDA and CDR2 SQIVND (reference sequence). There are 14 residues in the CDR3. As DNA, the CDR3 is TGTGCCAGTAGTCCGGGACAGGGGTCGGAGACCCAGTACTTC. Its protein product is CASSPGQGSETQYF.

The gene calls are TRBV5-4 and TRBJ2-3; maybe TRBD1 (5 bases). The germline CDR1 and CDR2 sequences are SGHNT and YYREEE (reference sequence). Trimming stripped 4 bases from V and 0 bases from J, with 9 bases between. The CDR3 is 14 amino acids. The CDR3 reads CASSPGYSTDTQYF. CDR3 DNA: TGTGCCAGCAGCCCAGGGTATAGCACAGATACGCAGTATTTT.

The chain couples TRBV21-1 to TRBJ2-5; the D call TRBD2 from the table was never checked on the DNA. TRBV21-1 is a documented pseudogene. The CDR3 runs to 20 residues. Written as DNA, the CDR3 is TGTGCCAGCAGCAAAGGTTGGTGCGGGACTAGCTCCAATCCGAGTGGGACCCAGTACTTC. It translates to CASSKGWCGTSSNPSGTQYF.

The chain recombines TRBV18 with TRBJ1-2; D might be TRBD1 (5 bases). Deletions cut 0 bases from V and 0 bases from J, with 11 bases between. CDR1 and CDR2 (germline): KGHSH, LQKENI. CDR3 length: 16 residues. CDR3 sequence reads: CASSPPGSRANYGYTF. As DNA, the CDR3 is TGTGCCAGCTCACCACCCGGGTCCAGGGCTAACTATGGCTACACCTTC.

This clone was counted once. This sequence joins TRBV10-3 and TRBJ2-1; 7 bases line up with TRBD1. V dropped 4 bases and J dropped 4; count of bases not matched to a gene: 4. Germline V gives CDR1 ENHRY, CDR2 SYGVKD. This CDR3 contains 14 residues. The CDR3 region has the DNA TGTGCCATCAGTGGTGGGGACAGTTACAATGAGCAGTTCTTC. Amino acids: CAISGGDSYNEQFF.

The CDR3 spells CASSPTGWGSYEQYF. In DNA, the CDR3 is TGTGCCAGCAGCCCCACAGGGTGGGGTTCCTACGAGCAGTACTTC. This sequence joins TRBV27 and TRBJ2-7; a possible D gene is TRBD1 (6 bases). V shed 6 bases and J shed 1 base, with 16 bases lying between them. The V gene's germline CDR1 is MNHEY and CDR2 SMNVEV (reference sequence). The CDR3 is made up of 15 amino acids.

The V call is TRBV24-1, the J call TRBJ2-5, with D maybe TRBD2 (6 bases). Per germline, CDR1 KGHDR and CDR2 SFDVKD. The CDR3 extends over 15 amino acids. The V end lost 5 bases, the J end lost 5 bases, and 17 bases lay between the germline ends. CDR3 amino acids: CATSGGGATGETQYF. For the CDR3, the DNA is TGTGCCACCAGTGGTGGCGGGGCTACGGGGGAGACCCAGTACTTC.

This clone showed up just once. The genes are TRBV27 and TRBJ1-3, with TRBD1 matching over 9 bases. CDR1 and CDR2 (germline): MNHEY, SMNVEV (reference sequence). Trimming removed 11 bases from V and 1 base from J; junction bases left unmatched: 9. CDR3 length equals 15 residues. CDR3 sequence (DNA): TGTGCCCCCAAGGACAGGGGAAGGTCTGGAAACACCATATATTTT. Amino acid sequence: CAPKDRGRSGNTIYF.

The sample holds a few counts of this clone. The V call is TRBV5-1, the J call TRBJ2-1; D call uncertain. The CDR3 is 13 residues long. The germline V gene has CDR1 SGHRS and CDR2 YFSETQ. Trimming removed 0 bases from V and 9 bases from J, with 10 bases in between. In DNA, the CDR3 is TGCGCCAGCAGCTTGGAGGTAGCCAGTGAGCAGTTCTTC. It yields the protein CASSLEVASEQFF.

This clone was detected a few times. The gene calls are TRBV7-2 and TRBJ1-3; a weak D match, TRBD1 (6 bases). CDR1 is SGHTA, CDR2 FQGNSA, per germline. The CDR3 has 17 amino acids. Deletions cut 2 bases from V and 2 bases from J, with 16 bases between. The CDR3 DNA follows: TGTGCCAGCAGCTTAACCCTTGGGGGGGCCACTGGAAACACCATATATTTT. Translated, it gives CASSLTLGGATGNTIYF.

The chain has TRBV5-1 and TRBJ2-7, with D possibly matching TRBD2 (6 bases). V shed 2 bases and J shed 1 base, with 10 bases lying between them. Germline V gene data show CDR1 as SGHRS and CDR2 as YFSETQ. This CDR3 has 14 residues. The CDR3 DNA reads TGCGCCAGCAGCTTTGCCGGGACTTCCTACGAGCAGTACTTC. This codes for CASSFAGTSYEQYF. Drawing the rest from reference TRBV5-1 and TRBJ2-7, the complete variable domain is KAGVTQTPRYLIKTRGQQVTLSCSPISGHRSVSWYQQTPGQGLQFLFEYFSETQRNKGNFPGRFSGRQFSNSRSEMNVSTLELGDSALYLCASSFAGTSYEQYFGPGTRLTVT.

In its sample, this clone was seen a few times. This sequence joins TRBV21-1 and TRBJ2-7; the DNA was not compared with TRBD2, the D call given in the table. TRBV21-1 is a listed pseudogene. The CDR3 contains 14 residues. DNA for the CDR3: TGTGCCAGCAGCCGCCGGGAACCGACCTACGAGCAGTACTTC. It is translated as CASSRREPTYEQYF.

The chain carries TRBV19 and TRBJ2-7; D is unclear. This CDR3 has 15 amino acids. V gave up 4 bases and J gave up 5 bases, with 18 bases separating them. In germline, CDR1 is LNHDA, CDR2 SQIVND (reference sequence). The CDR3 nucleotides are TGTGCCAGTAGTAAGATGGGCATCTACCCAGACGAGCAGTACTTC. Protein: CASSKMGIYPDEQYF.

There are a few counts of this clone. The chain couples TRBV29-1 to TRBJ2-7; D might be TRBD1 (5 bases). Germline V gene sequence: CDR1 SQVTM, CDR2 ANQGSEA. The CDR3 totals 11 residues. Trimming stripped 7 bases from V and 4 bases from J, with 11 bases between. As DNA, the CDR3 is TGCAGCGGGAGTCAGGGTTACGAGCAGTACTTC. It codes for CSGSQGYEQYF.

The chain recombines TRBV7-8 with TRBJ2-7, with 15 positions matching TRBD2. The CDR3 has 15 residues. Germline CDR1 is SGHVS and CDR2 is FQNEAQ. After removal of 5 bases from V and 5 bases from J, the junction contained 4 bases not matched to a gene. Written as DNA, the CDR3 is TGTGCCAGCAGCCCTGGGACTAGCGGGGGGAACGAGCAGTACTTC. As protein: CASSPGTSGGNEQYF.